This note documents a single TCR beta chain sequence. Germline trimming cut 3 bases from V and 2 bases from J; bases unmatched to any gene: 12. CDR3 size: 17 residues. Germline lookup yields CDR1 DFQATT and CDR2 SNEGSKA (reference sequence). This specimen belongs to a study of blood T cell repertoires in COVID-19. Study-level background: Sites across the United States, Italy and Spain contributed samples from acute and convalescent COVID-19.

Only in-frame clones appear in the TCRdb table, and some are missing; sequencing was by immunoSEQ multiplex PCR. The sample comprises some 200,000 clones, roughly 85% of which are singletons, and approximately 2.4% rests with the top ten. The sequenced sample consisted of peripheral blood. The chain carries TRBV20-1 and TRBJ2-7, with 11 bases identical to TRBD2. The receptor was isolated from a woman in her 70s with COVID-19, enrolled during active disease. The CDR3 DNA is TGCAGTGCTAGTCCCCTAGCGGGAGGACCGAATACCTACGAGCAGTACTTC. Translating gives CSASPLAGGPNTYEQYF.